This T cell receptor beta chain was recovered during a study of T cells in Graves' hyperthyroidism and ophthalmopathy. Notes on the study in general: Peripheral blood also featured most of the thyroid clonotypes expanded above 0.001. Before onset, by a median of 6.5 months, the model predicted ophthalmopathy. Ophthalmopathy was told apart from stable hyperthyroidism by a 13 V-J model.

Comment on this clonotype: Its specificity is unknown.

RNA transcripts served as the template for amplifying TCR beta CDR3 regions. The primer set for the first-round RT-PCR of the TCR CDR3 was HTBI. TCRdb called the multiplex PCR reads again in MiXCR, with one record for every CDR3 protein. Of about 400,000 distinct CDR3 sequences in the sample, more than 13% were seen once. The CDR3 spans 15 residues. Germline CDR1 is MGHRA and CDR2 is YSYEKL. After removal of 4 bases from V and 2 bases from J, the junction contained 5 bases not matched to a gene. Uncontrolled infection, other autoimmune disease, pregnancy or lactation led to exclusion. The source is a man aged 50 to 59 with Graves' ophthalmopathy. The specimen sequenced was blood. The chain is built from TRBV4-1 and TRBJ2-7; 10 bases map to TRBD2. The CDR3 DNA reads TGCGCCAGCAGCCGTGGGACTAGCGTAGCCTACGAGCAGTACTTC. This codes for CASSRGTSVAYEQYF.